The 25 T cell receptor beta chains below were found in one sample sequenced in a study of beta chain features in type 1 diabetes. Expressed TCRB transcripts got sequenced, as all isolated RNA was reverse transcribed. TCRdb's table, derived via immunoSEQ multiplex PCR, lists solely in-frame clones and lacks some. The sample has approximately 120,000 clones, almost 40% seen once. Source material: stem cell memory CD4+ T cells from blood. The receptors originated from a woman aged 18 to 35 in good health.

V usage is TRBV5-1 and J usage is TRBJ1-2; D not certain. This CDR3 spans 15 amino acids. Trimming took off 5 bases at V and 1 base at J, with 15 bases between the two ends. CDR1 is SGHRS, CDR2 YFSETQ, per germline. The CDR3 region is CASRPGRTLNYGYTF. CDR3 bases: TGCGCCAGCAGACCGGGAAGAACCCTTAACTATGGCTACACCTTC.

This chain uses TRBV5-4 with TRBJ2-1, with 7 bases lining up with TRBD2. This CDR3 has 14 amino acids. Germline values: CDR1 SGHNT, CDR2 YYREEE (reference sequence). V was pared by 5 bases and J by 2 bases, with 4 bases of the junction left unmatched. Here the CDR3 reads CASRTGLTYNEQFF. CDR3 in DNA: TGTGCCAGCAGGACGGGACTAACCTACAATGAGCAGTTCTTC.

The count of this clone is one. The chain uses TRBV27 and TRBJ1-2, with 8 positions matching TRBD1. Trimming cost V 1 base and J 7 bases; bases outside gene matches: 5. The CDR3 contains 14 residues. The germline CDR1 and CDR2 sequences are MNHEY and SMNVEV (reference sequence). The CDR3 loop is CASSLLSQGAGYTF. CDR3 sequence (DNA): TGTGCCAGCAGTTTATTATCCCAGGGGGCTGGCTACACCTTC.

The chain employs TRBV11-2 and TRBJ2-1; 8 bases align to TRBD2. J was trimmed by 4 bases and V by 6 bases; bases with no gene match: 8. The CDR3 contains 15 residues. Germline assignment: CDR1 SGHAT and CDR2 FQNNGV. The CDR3 DNA reads as TGTGCCAGCAGGGCTACTAGCGGATCATACAATGAGCAGTTCTTC. It translates to CASRATSGSYNEQFF.

This clone was detected only a few times. The J gene is TRBJ2-1, the V gene TRBV2, with TRBD2 matching over 8 bases. The germline gives CDR1 SNHLY, CDR2 FYNNEI. This CDR3 has 12 amino acids. V was clipped by 11 bases and J by 3 bases; unmatched bases: 3. CDR3 amino acids: CAGTSFYNEQFF. The CDR3 DNA follows: TGTGCCGGGACTAGTTTCTACAATGAGCAGTTCTTC. Using reference TRBV2 and TRBJ2-1 for the parts outside the CDR3, the full variable domain is EPEVTQTPSHQVTQMGQEVILRCVPISNHLYFYWYRQILGQKVEFLVSFYNNEISEKSEIFDDQFSVERPDGSNFTLKIRSTKLEDSAMYFCAGTSFYNEQFFGPGTRLTVL.

This clone appeared a few times. The CDR3 spells CASSQTPGTTYEQYF. CDR3 sequence (DNA): TGTGCCAGCAGCCAGACCCCCGGGACAACTTACGAGCAGTACTTC. The V gene is TRBV6-5, the J gene TRBJ2-7; D is perhaps TRBD1 (6 bases). CDR3 length: 15 residues. Trimming left V 6 bases short and J 4 bases short, with 19 bases between. The germline CDR1 and CDR2 sequences are MNHEY and SVGAGI.

This clone showed up just a few times. The J gene is TRBJ2-5, the V gene TRBV15, with 7 bases lining up with TRBD1. Germline-derived CDR1 and CDR2 are LNHNV and YYDKDF (reference sequence). The CDR3 is made up of 14 amino acids. J was trimmed by 4 bases and V by 3 bases; bases with no gene match: 5. Here the CDR3 DNA reads TGTGCCACCAGCAGCCCGACAGGGCGAGAGACCCAGTACTTC. Translation gives CATSSPTGRETQYF.

A few counts support this clone. The CDR3 loop is CASNSGLAGNEQFF. Written as DNA, the CDR3 is TGTGCCAGCAATTCCGGACTAGCGGGCAATGAGCAGTTCTTC. The J gene is TRBJ2-1, the V gene TRBV9, with TRBD2 matching 11 bases. Germline CDR1 SGDLS, CDR2 YYNGEE. V lost 6 bases and J lost 6; bases outside the gene matches: 5. This CDR3 spans 14 amino acids.

CDR3: CASSAGTGLWEQYF. CDR3 nucleotide sequence: TGTGCCAGCAGCGCCGGGACAGGGCTGTGGGAGCAGTACTTC. The chain couples TRBV28 to TRBJ2-7; 9 nucleotides line up with TRBD1. The CDR3 spans 14 residues. Trimming cost V 6 bases and J 7 bases; bases outside gene matches: 10. Germline V lookup: CDR1 MDHEN, CDR2 SYDVKM.

This clone has just a few counts. The chain links TRBV28 to TRBJ1-5; the match to TRBD1 covers 7 bases. V was clipped by 3 bases and J by 0 bases; unmatched bases: 14. CDR3 size: 19 residues. The germline V gene encodes CDR1 MDHEN and CDR2 SYDVKM. CDR3 bases: TGTGCCAGCAGTTTCCCCGAGAGGGGGACAGAGACTAGCAATCAGCCCCAGCATTTT. This encodes CASSFPERGTETSNQPQHF.

This chain uses TRBV7-2 with TRBJ2-7; D possibly corresponds to TRBD2 (5 bases). Germline CDR1 SGHTA, CDR2 FQGNSA. The V and J ends lost 6 bases and 2 bases respectively, with 8 bases between them. This CDR3 is built from 12 residues. The CDR3 region is CASSLGAYEQYF. CDR3 sequence (DNA): TGTGCCAGCAGTTTGGGAGCCTACGAGCAGTACTTC. Full variable domain (rest looked up from reference TRBV7-2 and TRBJ2-7): GAGVSQSPSNKVTEKGKDVELRCDPISGHTALYWYRQSLGQGLEFLIYFQGNSAPDKSGLPSDRFSAERTGGSVSTLTIQRTQQEDSAVYLCASSLGAYEQYFGPGTRLTVT.

This sequence joins TRBV6-5 and TRBJ2-4; TRBD1 matches 9 bases. The CDR3 runs to 12 residues. Germline CDR1 reads MNHEY; CDR2 reads SVGAGI. The V gene end was trimmed by 5 bases and the J gene end by 7 bases; junction bases not matched to a gene: 0. Here the CDR3 reads CASSDRGNIQYF. The CDR3 region has the DNA TGTGCCAGCAGTGACAGGGGGAACATTCAGTACTTC.

J is TRBJ2-3 and V is TRBV7-2; 10 bases align to TRBD2. Germline V gene sequence: CDR1 SGHTA, CDR2 FQGNSA. The CDR3 totals 16 residues. V was clipped by 2 bases and J by 3 bases; unmatched bases: 5. CDR3 nucleotides: TGTGCCAGCAGCTTAAGGCCTAGCGGGAGTACAGATACGCAGTATTTT. It specifies CASSLRPSGSTDTQYF.

V usage is TRBV7-9 and J usage is TRBJ1-5; 8 bases match TRBD1. The CDR3 covers 15 residues. The V and J ends lost 3 bases and 7 bases, in that order; junction bases with no gene match: 8. CDR1 and CDR2 from the germline V gene are SEHNR and FQNEAQ (reference sequence). The CDR3 spells CASSLTGQGRQPQHF. CDR3 bases: TGTGCCAGCAGCTTGACCGGACAGGGCAGGCAGCCCCAGCATTTT.

This clone came up a few times. V is TRBV18 and J is TRBJ2-7, with TRBD1 matching over 10 bases. Germline V CDR1 and CDR2: KGHSH, LQKENI. Trimming at V came to 3 bases and at J to 1 base, leaving 3 bases not matched to a gene. CDR3 length equals 15 residues. CDR3 sequence (DNA): TGTGCCAGCTCACCCCGGACAGGGGGTTCCTACGAGCAGTACTTC. As protein: CASSPRTGGSYEQYF.

This clone has only a few counts. This chain connects TRBV5-1 to TRBJ1-1; 7 nucleotides line up with TRBD1. CDR3 length: 15 amino acids. V shed 0 bases and J 4 bases; nucleotides not matched to a gene: 6. Germline CDR1 reads SGHRS; CDR2 reads YFSETQ. Here the CDR3 DNA reads TGCGCCAGCAGCTTGGGAGTATCAGGGGGCACTGAAGCTTTCTTT. It specifies CASSLGVSGGTEAFF.

This chain uses TRBV27 with TRBJ2-1; possible D gene TRBD2, 6 bases. Germline values: CDR1 MNHEY, CDR2 SMNVEV (reference sequence). CDR3 size: 14 residues. The V gene lost 5 bases and the J gene lost 4 bases, with 12 bases spanning the gap. CDR3 in DNA: TGTGCCAGCAGTAGGACTATTCTGTACAATGAGCAGTTCTTC. It encodes CASSRTILYNEQFF.

This clone was observed a handful of times. The chain joins TRBV7-9 to TRBJ2-1, with D tentatively TRBD2 (5 bases). Trimming shortened V by 4 bases and J by 9 bases, and 25 bases separated the two germline ends. The CDR3 covers 17 residues. The germline gives CDR1 SEHNR, CDR2 FQNEAQ (reference sequence). The CDR3: CASSSSPASSLAGEQFF. DNA for the CDR3: TGTGCCAGCAGCTCTTCTCCGGCTAGCTCGCTTGCGGGTGAGCAGTTCTTC.

This chain joins TRBV28 and TRBJ2-7; TRBD1 matches 9 bases. The CDR3 contains 11 residues. Trimming at V came to 3 bases and at J to 11 bases, leaving 2 bases not matched to a gene. Germline V gene lookup returns CDR1 MDHEN and CDR2 SYDVKM. CDR3 in amino acids: CASSLRDREYF. DNA of the CDR3: TGTGCCAGCAGTTTGAGGGACAGGGAGTACTTC.

Only a few counts were recorded for this clone. The J gene is TRBJ2-1, the V gene TRBV4-2; TRBD2 matches at 7 bases. The germline V gene has CDR1 LGHNA and CDR2 YNFKEQ. CDR3 length: 18 residues. V dropped 1 base and J dropped 5; count of bases not matched to a gene: 14. This chain's CDR3 is CASSQAPLSGDRHNEQFF. The DNA of the CDR3 is TGTGCCAGCAGCCAAGCCCCCCTCAGCGGGGATAGACACAATGAGCAGTTCTTC.

V and J are TRBV6-5 and TRBJ1-2; the match to TRBD1 covers 10 bases. The CDR3 has 14 amino acids. V dropped 6 bases and J dropped 5; count of bases not matched to a gene: 6. Germline V gives CDR1 MNHEY, CDR2 SVGAGI. The DNA for the CDR3 is TGTGCCAGCAGCTTGACAGGGGGCGCGTATGGCTACACCTTC. Amino acid sequence: CASSLTGGAYGYTF.

The V and J genes are TRBV28 and TRBJ1-4; D not certain. The ends were cut back, 6 bases at V and 7 bases at J, with 24 bases in the middle. The CDR3 runs to 17 residues. Per germline, CDR1 MDHEN and CDR2 SYDVKM. The DNA of the CDR3 is TGTGCCAGCAGACCCGGCGGAGGTGGAGTGGCGGGTGAAAAACTGTTTTTT. Translated: CASRPGGGGVAGEKLFF.

This clone has a handful of counts. The rearrangement uses TRBV9 and TRBJ2-1; TRBD2 is a possible D gene (6 bases). Germline loops: CDR1 SGDLS, CDR2 YYNGEE. This CDR3 has 15 residues. Trimming left V 4 bases short and J 1 base short, with 12 bases between. In nucleotides, the CDR3 is TGTGCCAGCAGCCCAGGGCGGGGTTCCTACAATGAGCAGTTCTTC. It codes for CASSPGRGSYNEQFF.

V is TRBV28 and J is TRBJ1-4; D perhaps matches TRBD1 (6 bases). Trimming took 4 bases from V and 7 from J, leaving 7 bases between them. The V gene's germline CDR1 is MDHEN and CDR2 SYDVKM. There are 12 residues in the CDR3. The CDR3 here is CASSSRGEKLFF. CDR3 nucleotides: TGTGCCAGCAGTTCCAGGGGTGAAAAACTGTTTTTT.

A few counts support this clone. The gene calls are TRBV18 and TRBJ1-2, with D possibly matching TRBD1 (5 bases). The V end was cut by 2 bases, the J end by 6 bases, with 10 bases between. The CDR3 runs 13 residues. CDR1 is KGHSH, CDR2 LQKENI, per germline. The CDR3 nucleotides are TGTGCCAGCTCACCAGGGACTTTGGATGGCTACACCTTC. Protein product: CASSPGTLDGYTF.